Following are 22 T cell receptor beta chains from one sample sequenced in a study of early T cells in non-severe SARS-CoV-2 infection. Using its own MiXCR run on the 5' RACE reads, TCRdb lists one record per CDR3 protein. The sample records about 54,000 distinct CDR3 sequences, under 8.5% being singletons. Sequenced material: whole blood, taken at baseline. These receptors originate from an adult who was a healthcare worker with PCR-confirmed SARS-CoV-2 infection or an uninfected control (not recorded which).

This clonotype was counted at least ten times. The chain links TRBV13 to TRBJ1-2; D is ambiguous. The V end was cut by 3 bases, the J end by 4 bases, with 6 bases between. This CDR3 comprises 12 residues. Looked up from germline, CDR1 is PRHDT and CDR2 is FYEKMQ (reference sequence). The CDR3 DNA sequence: TGTGCCAGCAGCTTCGGGAGCTATGGCTACACCTTC. Its protein is CASSFGSYGYTF.

The chain combines TRBV7-2 with TRBJ1-1; unclear D gene. Deletions cut 6 bases from V and 5 bases from J, with 16 bases between. CDR1 is SGHTA and CDR2 is FQGNSA in the germline V gene. CDR3 length: 14 amino acids. The CDR3 is CASSYIQEVTEAFF. The CDR3 region has the DNA TGTGCCAGCAGTTATATCCAGGAGGTTACTGAAGCTTTCTTT.

This clonotype was seen repeatedly, ten times or more. V gene TRBV19 combines with J gene TRBJ1-2; 9 positions agree with TRBD1. The CDR3 has 18 amino acids. Germline V gene sequence: CDR1 LNHDA, CDR2 SQIVND (reference sequence). V was pared by 3 bases and J by 8 bases, with 19 bases of the junction left unmatched. The CDR3 nucleotides are TGTGCCAGTAGTATCGGGGCCCCGGGACAGGGCCCGCTCCGAGGCTACACCTTC. It specifies CASSIGAPGQGPLRGYTF.

This clonotype has a handful of counts. V gene TRBV20-1 combines with J gene TRBJ2-7; TRBD2 agrees at 8 bases. CDR3 size: 12 residues. V gave up 5 bases and J gave up 10 bases; unmatched junction bases: 10. CDR1 and CDR2 from the germline V gene are DFQATT and SNEGSKA (reference sequence). The CDR3 DNA reads TGCAGTGCTGCCCTTTTAGCGGGGCCCCAGTACTTC. Amino acids: CSAALLAGPQYF.

This clonotype was seen only a few times. J is TRBJ2-5 and V is TRBV13; D is possibly TRBD2 (5 bases). Germline V lookup: CDR1 PRHDT, CDR2 FYEKMQ (reference sequence). The V end was cut by 5 bases, the J end by 10 bases, with 17 bases between. The CDR3 has 13 amino acids. CDR3 DNA sequence: TGTGCCAGCAGCATAGTTACCGCAGGAGGCCAGTACTTC. Its translation is CASSIVTAGGQYF.

This clonotype was seen more than once but under ten times. The genes are TRBV4-1 and TRBJ1-2; D is unresolved. CDR1 is MGHRA and CDR2 is YSYEKL in the germline V gene. V was pared by 4 bases and J by 6 bases, with 9 bases between. The CDR3 is made up of 12 amino acids. The CDR3 coding sequence is TGCGCCAGCAGCCTCGATTTCGATGGCTACACCTTC. Its translation: CASSLDFDGYTF.

This clonotype was counted between two and nine times. The rearrangement uses TRBV7-6 and TRBJ2-2; 9 bases map to TRBD2. From germline, CDR1 is SGHVS and CDR2 FNYEAQ. V lost 2 bases to trimming and J lost 0 bases; unmatched junction nucleotides: 7. The CDR3 totals 18 residues. For the CDR3, the DNA is TGTGCCAGCAGCTTAAAGCTAGCGGGGCATCCGAACACCGGGGAGCTGTTTTTT. This codes for CASSLKLAGHPNTGELFF.

This clonotype was seen a few times. The CDR3 region is CASSPGTSNYEQYF. The CDR3, as DNA: TGTGCCAGCAGCCCTGGGACTAGTAACTACGAGCAGTACTTC. This rearrangement joins TRBV6-2 or TRBV6-3 to TRBJ2-7, with TRBD2 matching 8 bases. Germline CDR1 is MNHEY and CDR2 is SVGEGT. With 6 bases clipped from V and 3 bases from J, the junction kept 7 bases outside the gene matches. This CDR3 region has 14 residues.

The genes are TRBV6-1 and TRBJ2-3; D tentatively fits TRBD1 or TRBD2 (6 bases each). CDR1 and CDR2 from the germline V gene are MNHNS and SASEGT. Trimming stripped 9 bases from V and 6 bases from J, with 16 bases between. The CDR3 sequence is 13 residues long. As DNA, the CDR3 is TGTGCCAGTCTGGTGGGGGGCTGGGATACGCAGTATTTT. Its translation is CASLVGGWDTQYF.

This chain connects TRBV28 to TRBJ1-5; D remains ambiguous. This CDR3 spans 13 amino acids. The germline V and J ends were trimmed by 0 bases and 5 bases, with 5 bases remaining between them. Germline V gives CDR1 MDHEN, CDR2 SYDVKM. CDR3 sequence (DNA): TGTGCCAGCAGTTTATGGGACCATCAGCCCCAGCATTTT. Translating gives CASSLWDHQPQHF.

This clonotype was detected a few times. The chain is built from TRBV9 and TRBJ2-1; no reliable D call. V was pared by 6 bases and J by 4 bases, with 11 bases between. This CDR3 comprises 13 residues. The germline gives CDR1 SGDLS, CDR2 YYNGEE. CDR3 in amino acids: CASNPTPYNEQFF. CDR3 DNA: TGTGCCAGCAATCCGACGCCATACAATGAGCAGTTCTTC.

This clonotype was detected ten times or more. This chain uses TRBV6-6 with TRBJ1-5; a possible D gene is TRBD1 (5 bases). The CDR3 has 15 amino acids. Looked up from germline, CDR1 is MNHNY and CDR2 is SVGAGI (reference sequence). Trimming took off 0 bases at V and 6 bases at J, with 12 bases between the two ends. CDR3 sequence (DNA): TGTGCCAGCAGTTACTCCGGGGCGCAAGGTCAGCCCCAGCATTTT. This encodes CASSYSGAQGQPQHF.

This clonotype was seen repeatedly, ten times or more. This chain joins TRBV20-1 and TRBJ2-3; 11 bases map to TRBD2. Trimming at V came to 2 bases and at J to 4 bases, leaving 5 bases not matched to a gene. The CDR3 has 15 residues. Germline V CDR1 and CDR2: DFQATT, SNEGSKA (reference sequence). CDR3 amino acids: CSARSGTSGPDTQYF. For the CDR3, the DNA is TGCAGTGCTAGATCCGGGACTAGCGGCCCAGATACGCAGTATTTT.

At least ten counts were recorded for this clonotype. The chain joins TRBV10-1 to TRBJ2-5, with 7 bases fitting TRBD1. In germline, CDR1 is WNHNN, CDR2 SYGVQD (reference sequence). This CDR3 is built from 18 residues. Trimming at V came to 3 bases and at J to 1 base, leaving 14 bases not matched to a gene. CDR3 bases: TGCGCCAGCAGTGAAATGAGACCGGGACAGACCTTCCAAGAGACCCAGTACTTC. It is translated as CASSEMRPGQTFQETQYF.

This clonotype was recorded at least ten times. The rearrangement uses TRBV5-6 and TRBJ2-1, with 10 bases identical to TRBD2. The ends lost 1 base at V and 3 bases at J; junction bases unmatched: 4. This CDR3 region has 16 residues. Germline assignment: CDR1 SGHDT and CDR2 YYEEEE. CDR3 in amino acids: CASSLQSSGGYNEQFF. The CDR3 region has the DNA TGTGCCAGCAGCTTGCAGTCTAGCGGGGGCTACAATGAGCAGTTCTTC.

This clonotype was observed many times. The chain recombines TRBV28 with TRBJ2-5; TRBD1 agrees at 12 bases. J was trimmed by 3 bases and V by 4 bases; bases with no gene match: 6. The length of the CDR3 is 16 residues. Germline CDR1 reads MDHEN; CDR2 reads SYDVKM. The CDR3 is CASSSSGTGGEETQYF. CDR3 DNA: TGTGCCAGCAGTTCCTCCGGGACAGGGGGCGAAGAGACCCAGTACTTC.

The chain is built from TRBV5-4 and TRBJ2-7; TRBD1 matches at 8 bases. Germline V CDR1 and CDR2: SGHNT, YYREEE (reference sequence). The CDR3 is 16 residues long. V lost 4 bases and J lost 7; bases outside the gene matches: 16. CDR3 residues: CASSPTPTRGLDEQYF. CDR3 DNA sequence: TGTGCCAGCAGCCCAACCCCCACCAGGGGGCTAGATGAGCAGTACTTC.

This clonotype was seen only a few times. The V and J genes are TRBV27 and TRBJ2-7; D possibly corresponds to TRBD1 (6 bases). Germline V CDR1 and CDR2: MNHEY, SMNVEV (reference sequence). The V end was cut by 0 bases, the J end by 7 bases, with 13 bases between. The length of the CDR3 is 14 residues. CDR3 in amino acids: CASSLSTGLGEQYF. CDR3 DNA sequence: TGTGCCAGCAGTTTATCGACAGGCCTAGGGGAGCAGTACTTC.

J is TRBJ2-3 and V is TRBV7-2, with D possibly called TRBD1 or TRBD2 (5 bases each). The germline CDR1 and CDR2 sequences are SGHTA and FQGNSA. V was clipped by 2 bases and J by 2 bases, with 11 bases between them. This CDR3 spans 15 amino acids. The CDR3 nucleotides are TGTGCCAGCAGCTTAATGAGGGGAATCACAGATACGCAGTATTTT. Its protein is CASSLMRGITDTQYF. Drawing the rest from reference TRBV7-2 and TRBJ2-3, the complete variable domain is GAGVSQSPSNKVTEKGKDVELRCDPISGHTALYWYRQSLGQGLEFLIYFQGNSAPDKSGLPSDRFSAERTGGSVSTLTIQRTQQEDSAVYLCASSLMRGITDTQYFGPGTRLTVL.

This clonotype was recorded many times. The rearrangement joins TRBV4-3 to TRBJ2-7, with D uncertain. CDR1 and CDR2 (germline): LGHNA, YSLEER. CDR3 length equals 15 residues. Between the trimmed V and J ends, which lost 1 base and 0 bases, there was a span of 10 bases. CDR3 protein: CASSQVHRDSYEQYF. The CDR3 DNA sequence: TGCGCCAGCAGCCAAGTCCACAGAGACTCCTACGAGCAGTACTTC.

This clonotype was seen a few times. The chain carries TRBV2 and TRBJ1-1, with a tentative D call TRBD1 (5 bases). The CDR3 consists of 13 residues. CDR1 is SNHLY, CDR2 FYNNEI, per germline. Trimming removed 3 bases from V and 3 bases from J, with 8 bases in between. The CDR3 region has the DNA TGTGCCAGCAGTGATGCGGGGGACACTGAAGCTTTCTTT. This translates into CASSDAGDTEAFF.

This clonotype was observed a few times. The chain has TRBV27 and TRBJ2-7; TRBD1 matches 8 bases. J gave up 0 bases and V 5 bases, and 3 bases lay outside the gene matches. This CDR3 contains 14 residues. Germline loops: CDR1 MNHEY, CDR2 SMNVEV (reference sequence). CDR3 in amino acids: CASSPTGGSYEQYF. CDR3 DNA sequence: TGTGCCAGCAGTCCAACAGGGGGCTCCTACGAGCAGTACTTC.